This T cell receptor (beta chain) was recorded in a study of tumor-infiltrating lymphocytes in primary liver carcinoma. This clonotype was detected a few times. The target antigen is unknown. A much larger clone lies a single base off, so this may be a read error. Without any cell sorting, roughly 18-34 mg of bulk tissue yielded co-extracted RNA and DNA. Tumors were each sampled at five separate regions. Synthesis of TCR beta cDNA was carried out from 450 to 650 ng total RNA with a constant-region primer. Investigators got TCR beta libraries out of three nested multiplex PCR rounds, done with slightly modified ARM-PCR. Two initial PCR rounds of about 11 cycles each paired TRBV1-TRBV30 forward primers with a C-beta reverse primer. In TCRdb, the multiplex PCR reads were re-called with MiXCR into one record per CDR3 protein. The sample has about 54,000 distinct CDR3 sequences, 60% to 75% seen once. Germline CDR1 and CDR2: SQVTM and ANQGSEA. This CDR3 is 15 amino acids long.

Study outcomes and limitations: The study found tumor-adjacent and tumor-blood pairs overlapped less than tumor region pairs.

This receptor was obtained from a man aged 40-50 years with primary liver carcinoma and hepatitis B virus infection. The chain links TRBV29-1 to TRBJ2-1; D possibly corresponds to TRBD2 (6 bases). Material: liver tumor tissue from sampling region 2. Specified subset: tumor region T2, inferior pole. The CDR3 loop is CSAEPLAAYDNEQFF. In DNA, the CDR3 is TGCAGCGCTGAACCACTAGCTGCCTACGACAATGAGCAGTTCTTC.